The sequence of this T cell receptor (beta chain) was determined in a study of T-cell memory formation after mild COVID-19. Study-wide context: TCR clusters were largely donor specific. The study, taken as a whole, reports: Among clones contracting day 15 to 85, CD4/CD8 was balanced, whereas later expanders leaned CD4+.

The CDR3 length is 15 residues. The germline V gene encodes CDR1 SGHRS and CDR2 YFSETQ. The V and J ends lost 5 bases and 1 base, in that order; junction bases with no gene match: 7. TCRdb re-derived calls from the 5' RACE reads in MiXCR, one entry per CDR3 protein. The table lists 140,000 or so distinct CDR3 sequences, roughly 6.3% of them singletons. As to this clonotype: Its antigen is currently unknown.

What was sequenced was PBMCs or a T cell subset sorted from them (not recorded which). The chain links TRBV5-1 to TRBJ1-1; the match to TRBD1 covers 8 bases. This receptor was taken from an adult woman who had mild COVID-19 (a few samples of this study predate the infection). Cell type and time point are not known. The chain's CDR3 is CASRIHDRGNTEAFF. CDR3 bases: TGCGCCAGCAGAATCCACGACAGGGGGAACACTGAAGCTTTCTTT.